This TCR beta chain was found in a study of regulatory T cells in long-lasting Graves disease. Broader study findings: Among the persistent patients, 2,741 public clonotypes were shared, more than the approximately 970 shared among new patients. Small numbers of samples may have cut accuracy. The study found TRBV28, TRBJ1-2 and TRBJ2-5 favored in persistent disease. Examination was confined to peripheral blood, excluding thyroid tissue.

According to the study, TCR beta libraries were built with iRepertoire HTBI primers and CDR3-region Arm-PCR. TCRdb re-analysed the multiplex PCR reads in MiXCR, keeping a single row per CDR3 protein. The data show over 300,000 distinct CDR3 sequences, about a sixth seen once. The germline gives CDR1 DFQATT, CDR2 SNEGSKA (reference sequence). Trimming pared 6 bases from V and 4 bases from J, leaving 18 bases between. This CDR3 comprises 14 residues. A note on this clonotype: The antigen is unknown.

Time point described: newly diagnosed GD, antithyroid drugs for less than 3 months. PBMC-extracted RNA yielded the TCR library. J is TRBJ2-5 and V is TRBV20-1; tentatively, D is TRBD1 (5 bases). The source was peripheral blood mononuclear cells (PBMCs), collected at new diagnosis, from a patient treated with antithyroid drugs. This receptor was identified in a female donor with Graves disease. CDR3 DNA: TGCAGTGCCGTCCGGGTAGGGGTCCGAGAGACCCAGTACTTC. Its translation: CSAVRVGVRETQYF.